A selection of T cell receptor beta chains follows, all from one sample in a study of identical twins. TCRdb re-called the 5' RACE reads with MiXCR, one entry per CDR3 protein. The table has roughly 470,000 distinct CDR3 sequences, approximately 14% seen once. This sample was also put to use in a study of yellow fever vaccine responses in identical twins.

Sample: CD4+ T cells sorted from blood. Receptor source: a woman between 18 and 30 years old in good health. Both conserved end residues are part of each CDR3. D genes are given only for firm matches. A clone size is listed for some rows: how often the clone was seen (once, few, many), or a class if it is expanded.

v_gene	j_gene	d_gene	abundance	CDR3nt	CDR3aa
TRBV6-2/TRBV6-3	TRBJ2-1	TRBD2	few	TGTGCCAGCAGTTACTCGGCGGGAGGAAAACTATACAATGAGCAGTTCTTC	CASSYSAGGKLYNEQFF
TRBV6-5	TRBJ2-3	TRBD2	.	TGTGCCAGCAGTTATCTCGGCGGGGGGGCGAGAGATACGCAGTATTTT	CASSYLGGGARDTQYF
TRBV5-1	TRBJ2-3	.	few	TGCGCCAGCAGCTTGGAGGCAGGAGCTTACACAGATACGCAGTATTTT	CASSLEAGAYTDTQYF
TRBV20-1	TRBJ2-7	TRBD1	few	TGCAGTGCTAGGTTGGGGACAGGGGCAAGGGGCGAGCAGTACTTC	CSARLGTGARGEQYF
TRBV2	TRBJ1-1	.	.	TGTGCCAGCACCGGGGACGTTTACACTGAAGCTTTCTTT	CASTGDVYTEAFF
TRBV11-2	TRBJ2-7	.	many	TGTGCCAGCAGCTTGGGCTTGGGGGAGCAGTACTTC	CASSLGLGEQYF
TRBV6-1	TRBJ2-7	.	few	TGTGCCAGCAGTGAACCTCGACCCGACCACGAGCAGTACTTC	CASSEPRPDHEQYF
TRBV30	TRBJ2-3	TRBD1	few	TGTGCCTGGAGTAGGGGGCAGGGCACAGATACGCAGTATTTT	CAWSRGQGTDTQYF
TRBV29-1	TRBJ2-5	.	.	TGCAGCGTCGCTGACGGATTCCAAGAGACCCAGTACTTC	CSVADGFQETQYF
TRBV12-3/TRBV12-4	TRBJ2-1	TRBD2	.	TGTGCCAGCAGCTGGGAACTAGCGGGAGTCTCCGGTGAGCAGTTCTTC	CASSWELAGVSGEQFF
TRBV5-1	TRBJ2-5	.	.	TGCGCCAGCAGCTCCGGTGGGACCACAAGTGGCGAGACCCAGTACTTC	CASSSGGTTSGETQYF
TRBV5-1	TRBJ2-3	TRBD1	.	TGCGCCAGCAGCTTGGCCCTCGGGACAGGGGGAACAGATACGCAGTATTTT	CASSLALGTGGTDTQYF
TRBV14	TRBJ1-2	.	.	TGTGCCAGCAGCCAAAGGATATCATATGGCTACACCTTC	CASSQRISYGYTF
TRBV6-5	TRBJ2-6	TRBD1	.	TGTGCCAGCAGTTATCAAGGACAGGGATCGGTCTCTGGGGCCAACGTCCTGACTTTC	CASSYQGQGSVSGANVLTF
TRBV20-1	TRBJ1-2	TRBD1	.	TGCAGTGCGGAAAAGGACAGGGGGCGCCCCGGTGGCTACACCTTC	CSAEKDRGRPGGYTF
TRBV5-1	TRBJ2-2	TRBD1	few	TGCGCCAGCAGCCCAACCCCGGGACAGACGAACACCGGGGAGCTGTTTTTT	CASSPTPGQTNTGELFF
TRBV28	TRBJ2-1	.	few	TGTGCCAGCAAGGTCAGGGGGGGTAGCTCCTACAATGAGCAGTTCTTC	CASKVRGGSSYNEQFF
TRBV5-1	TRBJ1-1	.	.	TGCGCCAGCAGCGTCCTGAACACTGAAGCTTTCTTT	CASSVLNTEAFF
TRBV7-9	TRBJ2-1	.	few	TGTGCCAGCAGCCGCCTAGTTACCGATAACAATGAGCAGTTCTTC	CASSRLVTDNNEQFF
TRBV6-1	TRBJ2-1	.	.	TGTGCCAGCAGTCCTGGACAGAGGGGGAATGAGCAGTTCTTC	CASSPGQRGNEQFF
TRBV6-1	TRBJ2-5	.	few	TGTGCCAGCAGTGAACCGTCCCGGGAGACCCAGTACTTC	CASSEPSRETQYF
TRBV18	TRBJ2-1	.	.	TGTGCCAGCTCCCCACAGCCCGGGGGTAGAAATGAGCAGTTCTTC	CASSPQPGGRNEQFF
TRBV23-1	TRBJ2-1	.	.	TGCGCCAGCAGTCGCCATTTCAGGGGGAGGTACAATGAGCAGTTCTTC	CASSRHFRGRYNEQFF
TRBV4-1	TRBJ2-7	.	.	TGCGCCAGCAGCCAAAGGGACCCGGCCTACGAGCAGTACTTC	CASSQRDPAYEQYF
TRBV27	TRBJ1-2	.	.	TGTGCCAGCCGCGTAACAGGATTCCCCTATGGCTACACCTTC	CASRVTGFPYGYTF
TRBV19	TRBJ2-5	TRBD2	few	TGTGCCAGTAGACATGGAGTGGGAGGGCCGGGAGAGACCCAGTACTTC	CASRHGVGGPGETQYF
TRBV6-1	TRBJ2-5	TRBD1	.	TGTGCCAGCAGCCACCGCGGGACAGGGGGGGTGAAGACCCAGTACTTC	CASSHRGTGGVKTQYF
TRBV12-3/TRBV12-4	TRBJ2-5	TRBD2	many	TGTGCCAGCAGTAAAATAGCGGGAGGCGGGGAGACCCAGTACTTC	CASSKIAGGGETQYF
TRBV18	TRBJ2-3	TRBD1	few	TGTGCCAGCTCACCACTTGGACAGGGGGCAGATACGCAGTATTTT	CASSPLGQGADTQYF
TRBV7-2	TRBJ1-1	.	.	TGTGCCAGCACCAGAGGACCGAACACTGAAGCTTTCTTT	CASTRGPNTEAFF
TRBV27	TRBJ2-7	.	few	TGTGCCAGCAGTTCCTTCCCTAAAGTCCCCTACGAGCAGTACTTC	CASSSFPKVPYEQYF
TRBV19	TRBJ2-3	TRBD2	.	TGTGCCACCGCACTAGCGGACCTCACAGATACGCAGTATTTT	CATALADLTDTQYF
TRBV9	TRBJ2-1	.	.	TGTGCCAGCAGCTATACAGACAATGAGCAGTTCTTC	CASSYTDNEQFF
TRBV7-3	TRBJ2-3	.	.	TGTGCCAGCAGCGAAGACCCGGGGGTGGTAGATACGCAGTATTTT	CASSEDPGVVDTQYF
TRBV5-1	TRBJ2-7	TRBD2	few	TGCGCCAGCAGCTTGGCGCGGGGGGCCTCCTTTGGCCCCTACGAGCAGTACTTC	CASSLARGASFGPYEQYF
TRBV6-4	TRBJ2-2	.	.	TGTGCCAGCAGTGACTCGGGACATAGAGGCACCGGGGAGCTGTTTTTT	CASSDSGHRGTGELFF
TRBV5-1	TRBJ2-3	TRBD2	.	TGCGCCAGCAGCGACTTCCAACTAGCGGGAGGTGCGGATACGCAGTATTTT	CASSDFQLAGGADTQYF
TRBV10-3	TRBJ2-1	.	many	TGTGCCATCAGTAGTTTCGATGAGCAGTTCTTC	CAISSFDEQFF
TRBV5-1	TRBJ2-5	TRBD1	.	TGCGCCAGCAGCAAGGACAGGGTGGAGACCCAGTACTTC	CASSKDRVETQYF
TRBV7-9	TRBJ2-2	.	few	TGTGCCAGCAGCCCTATCAAGGCCGGGGAGCTGTTTTTT	CASSPIKAGELFF
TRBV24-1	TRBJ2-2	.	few	TGTGCCACCAGTGATTTTGGAACACAGGGTTCGGGGGAGCTGTTTTTT	CATSDFGTQGSGELFF
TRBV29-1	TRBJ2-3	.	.	TGCAGCGTTGGGCCCAAACCCACAGATACGCAGTATTTT	CSVGPKPTDTQYF
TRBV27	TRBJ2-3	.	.	TGTGCCAGCAGTTTAGTTTGGAGACGGTATTTT	CASSLVWRRYF
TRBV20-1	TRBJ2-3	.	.	TGCAGTGCTAACCCTAGAGCGTGGCAGGGGACAGATACGCAGTATTTT	CSANPRAWQGTDTQYF
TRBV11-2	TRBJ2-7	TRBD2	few	TGTGCCAGCAGCTCCCTTCTAGCGGGAACCTACGAGCAGTACTTC	CASSSLLAGTYEQYF
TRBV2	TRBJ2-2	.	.	TGTGCCAGCAACACGCAGAACACCGGGGAGCTGTTTTTT	CASNTQNTGELFF
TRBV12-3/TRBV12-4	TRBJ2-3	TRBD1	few	TGTGCCAGCACCAACCTTAGGGACAGGGGCACAGATACGCAGTATTTT	CASTNLRDRGTDTQYF
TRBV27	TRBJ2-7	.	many	TGTGCCAGCATTTTCCAGCGCTCCTACGAGCAGTACTTC	CASIFQRSYEQYF
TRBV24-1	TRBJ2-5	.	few	TGTGCCACCAGTGGCCGAGGACGCCTGATGGTTGAGACCCAGTACTTC	CATSGRGRLMVETQYF
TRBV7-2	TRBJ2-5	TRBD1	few	TGTGCCAGCAGCTTAGGGGCAGGGGGCGGACAAGAGACCCAGTACTTC	CASSLGAGGGQETQYF
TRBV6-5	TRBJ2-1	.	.	TGTGCCAGCAGTTCCCCCTCCTTCGGGACACTTTACAATGAGCAGTTCTTC	CASSSPSFGTLYNEQFF
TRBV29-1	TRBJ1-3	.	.	TGCAGCGTTGAGGCGGTTTCGGGAAACACCATATATTTT	CSVEAVSGNTIYF
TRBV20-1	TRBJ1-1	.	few	TGCAGTGCCACAGACTCCAGTCGAAGAACTGAAGCTTTCTTT	CSATDSSRRTEAFF
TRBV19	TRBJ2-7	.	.	TGTGCCAGTAACGGGGGCGGCGAGCAGTACTTC	CASNGGGEQYF
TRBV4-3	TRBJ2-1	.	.	TGCGCCAGCAGCCCCAGAAGCGGGAATGAGCAGTTCTTC	CASSPRSGNEQFF